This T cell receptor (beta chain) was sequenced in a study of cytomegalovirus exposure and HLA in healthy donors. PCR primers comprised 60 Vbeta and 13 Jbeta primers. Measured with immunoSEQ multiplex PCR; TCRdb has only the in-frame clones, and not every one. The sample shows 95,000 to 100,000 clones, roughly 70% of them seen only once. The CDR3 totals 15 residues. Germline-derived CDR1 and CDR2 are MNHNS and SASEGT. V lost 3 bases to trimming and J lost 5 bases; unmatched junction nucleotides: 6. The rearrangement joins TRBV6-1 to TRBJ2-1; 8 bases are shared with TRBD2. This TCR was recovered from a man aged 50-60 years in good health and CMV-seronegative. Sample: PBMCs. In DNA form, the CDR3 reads TGTGCCAGCAGTGAGTCCAGCGGGGGCCACAATGAGCAGTTCTTC. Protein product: CASSESSGGHNEQFF.